Listed here are 20 T cell receptor beta chains from one sample, sequenced in a study of cytomegalovirus exposure and HLA in healthy donors. Primers included in the PCR were 60 Vbeta and 13 Jbeta primers. Sequencing was performed with immunoSEQ multiplex PCR; in TCRdb, only in-frame clones are kept and a portion is missing. Among 160,000 or so clones listed, around three quarters were seen once. Material: PBMCs. The receptors were gathered from a woman aged 40-49 years in good health and CMV-seronegative.

In DNA, the CDR3 is TGCAGTGTCCCCGGAGCTGAAGCTTTCTTT. Its translation: CSVPGAEAFF. The genes are TRBV20-1 and TRBJ1-1; the D is unclear. CDR3 length: 10 amino acids. Germline V lookup: CDR1 DFQATT, CDR2 SNEGSKA (reference sequence). The V end was cut by 7 bases, the J end by 6 bases, with 9 bases between.

The chain recombines TRBV27 with TRBJ1-3, with TRBD1 as a possible D gene (5 bases). The germline gives CDR1 MNHEY, CDR2 SMNVEV (reference sequence). The germline V and J ends were trimmed by 6 bases and 2 bases, with 14 bases remaining between them. CDR3 length: 15 residues. CDR3 in amino acids: CASRRTRETGNTIYF. For the CDR3, the DNA is TGTGCCAGCAGGAGGACCAGGGAAACTGGAAACACCATATATTTT.

Points on this clone: The junction departs from the called germline gene at one end, perhaps through a read error. The J gene is TRBJ2-1, the V gene TRBV7-9; D is perhaps TRBD2 (5 bases). Germline CDR1 reads SEHNR; CDR2 reads FQNEAQ (reference sequence). This CDR3 contains 15 residues. The CDR3 coding sequence is TGTTCCAGCAGCTTAGGCCTAGCCCCTGACTCCGAGCAGTTCTTC. Protein: CSSSLGLAPDSEQFF.

The CDR3 loop is CAGRDSSTDTQYF. The CDR3 DNA reads as TGTGCCGGCCGGGACAGCAGCACAGATACGCAGTATTTT. The chain couples TRBV5-6 to TRBJ2-3, with 7 bases that match TRBD1. The CDR3 runs to 13 residues. V lost 10 bases, J lost 0 bases, and 5 bases stayed unmatched. Germline V gives CDR1 SGHDT, CDR2 YYEEEE.

The CDR3 loop is CASSSGQNYEQYF. The DNA of the CDR3 is TGCGCCAGCAGCTCGGGACAGAACTACGAGCAGTACTTC. This sequence joins TRBV5-1 and TRBJ2-7; 7 bases align to TRBD1. V gave up 3 bases and J gave up 3 bases; unmatched junction bases: 3. Germline V gene data show CDR1 as SGHRS and CDR2 as YFSETQ. The CDR3 loop spans 13 amino acids.

The rearrangement joins TRBV19 to TRBJ1-6; D unclear. CDR1 LNHDA and CDR2 SQIVND come from the germline V gene (reference sequence). The CDR3 has 14 residues. V dropped 6 bases and J dropped 8 bases, with 14 bases sitting between them. CDR3 nucleotides: TGTGCCAGTAGAAAGGAGAGGCTGGATTCACCCCTCCACTTT. This gives the protein CASRKERLDSPLHF.

The rearrangement uses TRBV10-3 and TRBJ1-6; D perhaps matches TRBD1 (6 bases). The CDR3 has 15 amino acids. V was cut by 3 bases and J by 6 bases, with 12 bases left in between. Germline V gives CDR1 ENHRY, CDR2 SYGVKD. CDR3 in amino acids: CAISDRGDSNSPLHF. Written as DNA, the CDR3 is TGTGCCATCAGTGACAGGGGAGATTCTAATTCACCCCTCCACTTT.

The chain recombines TRBV6-5 with TRBJ2-1, with D maybe TRBD1 (5 bases). The CDR3 has 10 amino acids. V lost 9 bases to trimming and J lost 11 bases, with 11 bases between them. Germline V gene sequence: CDR1 MNHEY, CDR2 SVGAGI. CDR3 coding DNA: TGTGCCAGTACAGGCCATAAGCAGTTCTTC. Its protein product is CASTGHKQFF.

The genes are TRBV6-6 and TRBJ2-1; D possibly corresponds to TRBD2 (5 bases). The germline V gene has CDR1 MNHNY and CDR2 SVGAGI (reference sequence). V was pared by 1 base and J by 8 bases, with 9 bases between. The CDR3 spans 13 residues. CDR3 region: CASSYWESDEQFF. The DNA for the CDR3 is TGTGCCAGCAGTTACTGGGAGAGCGATGAGCAGTTCTTC.

This chain connects TRBV19 to TRBJ2-3; the D gene is possibly TRBD2 (5 bases). The CDR3 is 14 residues long. Germline CDR1 reads LNHDA; CDR2 reads SQIVND (reference sequence). Trimming took off 4 bases at V and 0 bases at J, with 8 bases between the two ends. The CDR3 nucleotides are TGTGCCAGTAGTAGCGGGCGTAGCACAGATACGCAGTATTTT. Translation gives CASSSGRSTDTQYF.

J is TRBJ2-1 and V is TRBV5-1; TRBD1 matches at 10 bases. CDR3 size: 16 residues. CDR1 SGHRS and CDR2 YFSETQ come from the germline V gene. The junction had 10 bases not matched to a gene; V was cut back by 0 bases and J by 10 bases. The CDR3 reads CASSLELGTGVQEQFF. The DNA of the CDR3 is TGCGCCAGCAGCTTGGAACTTGGGACAGGGGTACAAGAGCAGTTCTTC.

This clone came up once. This chain links TRBV10-2 with TRBJ2-5; a possible D gene is TRBD2 (7 bases). Per germline, CDR1 WSHSY and CDR2 SAAADI. The CDR3 sequence is 14 residues long. Trimming shortened V by 8 bases and J by 11 bases, and 24 bases separated the two germline ends. CDR3 loop: CASGKGGGASEQYF. CDR3 bases: TGCGCCAGCGGAAAAGGAGGGGGGGCGAGTGAGCAGTACTTC.

This chain uses TRBV6-1 with TRBJ2-2; D might be TRBD2 (7 bases). Trimming cost V 4 bases and J 5 bases, with 14 bases left between them. CDR1 and CDR2 from the germline V gene are MNHNS and SASEGT. The CDR3 has 15 amino acids. The CDR3 loop is CASSGEGGPTGELFF. The CDR3 DNA reads as TGTGCCAGCAGTGGGGAGGGGGGGCCAACCGGGGAGCTGTTTTTT.

The V gene is TRBV7-6, the J gene TRBJ2-7, with D possibly matching TRBD2 (6 bases). Germline CDR1 SGHVS, CDR2 FNYEAQ. CDR3 length: 16 amino acids. Trimming removed 1 base from V and 1 base from J, with 14 bases in between. The CDR3 is CASSLGGGSGSYEQYF. The CDR3 coding sequence is TGTGCCAGCAGCTTAGGAGGAGGTAGCGGTTCCTACGAGCAGTACTTC.

The chain couples TRBV27 to TRBJ1-6; 7 bases are shared with TRBD1. The CDR3 runs to 14 residues. Trimming cost V 7 bases and J 12 bases; bases outside gene matches: 12. In germline, CDR1 is MNHEY, CDR2 SMNVEV (reference sequence). CDR3 in amino acids: CASTGGTRSLPLHF. For the CDR3, the DNA is TGTGCCAGCACAGGGGGGACTAGGAGCCTACCCCTCCACTTT.

The genes are TRBV2 and TRBJ1-2, with 7 positions matching TRBD1. From germline, CDR1 is SNHLY and CDR2 FYNNEI. The CDR3 sequence is 14 residues long. V shed 4 bases and J 6 bases; nucleotides not matched to a gene: 8. The CDR3 nucleotides are TGTGCCAGCAGTGGACAGGGACACTTCCATGGCTACACCTTC. Amino acid sequence: CASSGQGHFHGYTF.

V is TRBV11-2 and J is TRBJ2-7, with no clear D. The V end lost 0 bases, the J end lost 5 bases, and 8 bases lay between the germline ends. CDR1 SGHAT and CDR2 FQNNGV come from the germline V gene. This CDR3 is built from 13 residues. The CDR3 region has the DNA TGTGCCAGCAGCTTAGAAACTTTCAACGAGCAGTACTTC. This translates into CASSLETFNEQYF.

The chain uses TRBV18 and TRBJ2-5; tentative D call: TRBD2 (7 bases). V lost 2 bases and J lost 2, with 15 bases in between. This CDR3 is 16 amino acids long. Germline V gene lookup returns CDR1 KGHSH and CDR2 LQKENI. CDR3 protein: CASSPYAGAVQETQYF. In nucleotides, the CDR3 is TGTGCCAGCTCACCATACGCGGGGGCGGTACAAGAGACCCAGTACTTC.

The V gene is TRBV6-1, the J gene TRBJ1-5, with TRBD1 as a possible D gene (5 bases). The CDR3 runs to 14 residues. CDR1 and CDR2 from the germline V gene are MNHNS and SASEGT. The V end was cut by 6 bases, the J end by 4 bases, with 13 bases between. The CDR3 coding sequence is TGTGCCAGCAGCGCGGACATCGGGAATCAGCCCCAGCATTTT. Amino acids: CASSADIGNQPQHF.

This chain uses TRBV5-6 with TRBJ1-1; possible D gene TRBD1, 5 bases. The CDR3 totals 13 residues. CDR1 is SGHDT and CDR2 is YYEEEE in the germline V gene. V was clipped by 8 bases and J by 0 bases, with 11 bases between them. CDR3 in DNA: TGTGCCAGTATGACAGATTTGAACACTGAAGCTTTCTTT. Amino acid sequence: CASMTDLNTEAFF.